Below are 29 T cell receptor beta chains sequenced from a single sample in a study of T cell repertoires in cytomegalovirus infection. MiXCR was run by TCRdb on the reads, yielding one entry per CDR3 protein. The top ten hold about a third of the sample, which has 100,000 to 150,000 distinct CDR3 sequences, about 24% seen once. These receptors' antigens are unknown. The sequenced material came from PBMCs, sequenced either directly or after in vitro stimulation (not recorded which). The receptors were gathered from a human donor in good health (CMV status not recorded). Some clones in this sample may be carry-over from other donors' samples.

V gene TRBV2 combines with J gene TRBJ1-2; D perhaps matches TRBD1 (6 bases). Trimming stripped 8 bases from V and 7 bases from J, with 17 bases between. Germline lookup yields CDR1 SNHLY and CDR2 FYNNEI. The CDR3 runs to 13 residues. As DNA, the CDR3 is TGTGCCAGCTACGAAGGGGGGGCCGGTGGCTACACCTTC. Protein: CASYEGGAGGYTF.

This clonotype was observed at least ten times. The gene calls are TRBV20-1 and TRBJ1-2; unclear D gene. Deletions cut 1 base from V and 4 bases from J, with 10 bases between. Germline V CDR1 and CDR2: DFQATT, SNEGSKA (reference sequence). This CDR3 has 13 amino acids. CDR3 region: CSARAMVVYGYTF. In DNA, the CDR3 is TGCAGTGCTAGAGCTATGGTAGTCTATGGCTACACCTTC.

The CDR3 nucleotides read TGTGCCAGCAGCCAAGTAGCGGGAGGGCCCGATGAGCAGTTCTTC. Protein sequence: CASSQVAGGPDEQFF. The chain combines TRBV3-1 with TRBJ2-1, with 11 bases identical to TRBD2. The length of the CDR3 is 15 residues. Germline CDR1 reads LGHDT; CDR2 reads YNNKEL (reference sequence). The ends lost 1 base at V and 8 bases at J; junction bases unmatched: 4.

This clonotype was detected a few times. J is TRBJ2-3 and V is TRBV18, with D possibly matching TRBD2 (6 bases). Deletions cut 3 bases from V and 3 bases from J, with 7 bases between. The CDR3 loop spans 13 amino acids. Germline V gene sequence: CDR1 KGHSH, CDR2 LQKENI. The CDR3 DNA reads TGTGCCAGCTCACCCCGGGAGACAGATACGCAGTATTTT. Residues: CASSPRETDTQYF.

At least ten counts were recorded for this clonotype. The genes are TRBV7-6 and TRBJ2-5; unclear D gene. Germline CDR1 and CDR2: SGHVS and FNYEAQ. The CDR3 sequence is 11 residues long. Trimming pared 5 bases from V and 2 bases from J, leaving 3 bases between. The CDR3 bases are TGTGCCAGCAGCCGACAAGAGACCCAGTACTTC. Amino acid sequence: CASSRQETQYF.

This chain joins TRBV29-1 and TRBJ1-1; D not certain. The CDR3 extends over 14 amino acids. Germline V gives CDR1 SQVTM, CDR2 ANQGSEA. V dropped 0 bases and J dropped 2 bases, with 10 bases sitting between them. The CDR3 is CSVEDRGANTEAFF. The CDR3 DNA follows: TGCAGCGTTGAAGATCGCGGAGCCAACACTGAAGCTTTCTTT.

This clonotype was detected once. The J gene is TRBJ2-2, the V gene TRBV7-4, with TRBD2 identical over 14 bases. There are 18 residues in the CDR3. The V gene's germline CDR1 is SGHVT and CDR2 SQSDAQ. V lost 5 bases, J lost 3 bases, and 8 bases stayed unmatched. The CDR3 here is CASSLLTSGRAYTGELFF. The CDR3 nucleotides read TGTGCCAGCAGCCTACTGACTAGCGGGAGGGCCTACACCGGGGAGCTGTTTTTT.

J is TRBJ1-1 and V is TRBV30; D unresolved. Per the germline V gene, CDR1 is GTSNPN and CDR2 is SVGIG (reference sequence). Trimming left V 1 base short and J 6 bases short, with 9 bases between. This CDR3 is 12 amino acids long. The CDR3 DNA reads TGTGCCTGGAGTGCCAACAGCGCTGAAGCTTTCTTT. Translating it yields CAWSANSAEAFF. The complete variable domain, with remaining parts taken from reference TRBV30 and TRBJ1-1, reads SQTIHQWPATLVQPVGSPLSLECTVEGTSNPNLYWYRQAAGRGLQLLFYSVGIGQISSEVPQNLSASRPQDRQFILSSKKLLLSDSGFYLCAWSANSAEAFFGQGTRLTVV.

This clonotype was recorded many times. The chain combines TRBV11-2 with TRBJ2-2; D unclear. The CDR3 consists of 13 residues. Trimming took 3 bases from V and 3 from J, leaving 5 bases between them. Germline V lookup: CDR1 SGHAT, CDR2 FQNNGV. CDR3 residues: CASSLGYTGELFF. CDR3 nucleotide sequence: TGTGCCAGCAGCTTGGGCTACACCGGGGAGCTGTTTTTT.

V gene TRBV24-1 combines with J gene TRBJ2-1; no clear D. Deletions cut 1 base from V and 0 bases from J, with 6 bases between. Germline-derived CDR1 and CDR2 are KGHDR and SFDVKD. The CDR3 totals 15 residues. In DNA, the CDR3 is TGTGCCACCAGTGATTTCAGTAGCTCCTACAATGAGCAGTTCTTC. Protein: CATSDFSSSYNEQFF.

This clonotype was picked up one time. The V and J genes are TRBV2 and TRBJ2-7; TRBD1 matches 11 bases. CDR3 length: 14 amino acids. The ends lost 6 bases at V and 6 bases at J; junction bases unmatched: 7. From germline, CDR1 is SNHLY and CDR2 FYNNEI. The CDR3: CASRRDRGGREQYV. Here the CDR3 DNA reads TGTGCCAGCAGAAGGGACAGGGGGGGGCGCGAGCAGTACGTC.

This clonotype was observed a handful of times. The chain joins TRBV12-3 or TRBV12-4 to TRBJ2-7; D gene uncertain. V was clipped by 6 bases and J by 5 bases, with 8 bases between them. The CDR3 loop spans 11 amino acids. The CDR3 sequence is CASSRFNEQYF. The CDR3 DNA reads as TGTGCCAGCAGCAGATTCAACGAGCAGTACTTC.

This chain links TRBV18 with TRBJ1-2; unclear D gene. Per the germline V gene, CDR1 is KGHSH and CDR2 is LQKENI. This CDR3 comprises 12 residues. Trimming removed 4 bases from V and 0 bases from J, with 3 bases in between. CDR3 nucleotides: TGTGCCAGCTCACAGACTAACTATGGCTACACCTTC. Protein sequence: CASSQTNYGYTF.

V and J are TRBV29-1 and TRBJ2-6, with D unclear. The V gene lost 6 bases and the J gene lost 1 base, with 7 bases spanning the gap. This CDR3 region has 13 residues. The germline gives CDR1 SQVTM, CDR2 ANQGSEA. CDR3 loop: CSVSNSGANVLTF. CDR3 bases: TGCAGCGTGAGTAATTCTGGGGCCAACGTCCTGACTTTC.

This clonotype was seen a few times. This chain uses TRBV6-6 with TRBJ2-1; 10 bases line up with TRBD1. Germline values: CDR1 MNHNY, CDR2 SVGAGI (reference sequence). CDR3 length: 12 residues. Trimming at V came to 2 bases and at J to 16 bases, leaving 5 bases not matched to a gene. The CDR3 region has the DNA TGTGCCAGCAGTTACCCCGGGACAGGGGAATTCTTC. It translates to CASSYPGTGEFF.

The chain employs TRBV12-3 or TRBV12-4 and TRBJ2-3; 14 nucleotides line up with TRBD2. V was clipped by 5 bases and J by 1 base; unmatched bases: 8. The CDR3 is 18 residues long. In DNA, the CDR3 is TGTGCCAGCAGTACCGGGACTAGCGGGAGTTGGGGCACAGATACGCAGTATTTT. Amino acid sequence: CASSTGTSGSWGTDTQYF.

In its sample, this clonotype was seen many times. V is TRBV7-2 and J is TRBJ2-7; 8 bases fit TRBD2. In germline, CDR1 is SGHTA, CDR2 FQGNSA. Trimming took 5 bases from V and 1 from J; bases not matched to a gene: 4. The CDR3 totals 14 residues. CDR3 residues: CASSVSGNSYEQYF. CDR3 coding DNA: TGTGCCAGCAGCGTTAGCGGGAATTCCTACGAGCAGTACTTC.

In this sample, this clonotype turned up a few times. The chain couples TRBV11-3 to TRBJ2-1; TRBD2 agrees at 7 bases. The CDR3 has 18 amino acids. Looked up from germline, CDR1 is SGHNT and CDR2 is YENEEA. Trimming took 0 bases from V and 1 from J; bases not matched to a gene: 9. In DNA, the CDR3 is TGTGCCAGCAGCTTAGATCAAGGCGGGAGTAGATCCTACAATGAGCAGTTCTTC. Amino acid sequence: CASSLDQGGSRSYNEQFF.

This clonotype occurred many times. The J gene is TRBJ2-5, the V gene TRBV7-2; 10 nucleotides line up with TRBD2. The V gene end was trimmed by 5 bases and the J gene end by 5 bases; junction bases not matched to a gene: 11. The germline gives CDR1 SGHTA, CDR2 FQGNSA. CDR3 length: 16 residues. DNA for the CDR3: TGTGCCAGCAGCCTAAATGGAGCGGGAGGGGGGGAGACCCAGTACTTC. Its translation is CASSLNGAGGGETQYF.

This clonotype was observed a few times. The chain joins TRBV7-9 to TRBJ2-5; 7 bases are a match to TRBD2. Germline CDR1 and CDR2: SEHNR and FQNEAQ (reference sequence). The V and J ends lost 5 bases and 2 bases, in that order; junction bases with no gene match: 8. This CDR3 comprises 15 residues. CDR3 DNA sequence: TGTGCCAGCAGCCGACCGTCGGGACTACAAGAGACCCAGTACTTC. Translation: CASSRPSGLQETQYF. Complete variable domain (other parts from reference TRBV7-9 and TRBJ2-5): DTGVSQNPRHKITKRGQNVTFRCDPISEHNRLYWYRQTLGQGPEFLTYFQNEAQLEKSRLLSDRFSAERPKGSFSTLEIQRTEQGDSAMYLCASSRPSGLQETQYFGPGTRLLVL.

This clonotype was seen repeatedly, ten times or more. The DNA of the CDR3 is TGTGCCAGCAGCCCGGCCGGGACAGGGGACTATGGCTACACCTTC. Translation: CASSPAGTGDYGYTF. This chain joins TRBV7-2 and TRBJ1-2, with TRBD1 matching over 10 bases. Per germline, CDR1 SGHTA and CDR2 FQGNSA. The length of the CDR3 is 15 residues. V trimming: 5 bases; J trimming: 3 bases; junction bases outside the gene matches: 6.

This chain uses TRBV28 with TRBJ2-5; 12 bases match TRBD2. The CDR3 has 15 amino acids. From germline, CDR1 is MDHEN and CDR2 SYDVKM. Unmatched junction bases numbered 6, after V lost 5 bases and J lost 5 bases. The CDR3 sequence is CASSLAGGPMETQYF. CDR3 DNA: TGTGCCAGCAGTCTAGCGGGAGGGCCGATGGAGACCCAGTACTTC.

This rearrangement joins TRBV19 to TRBJ1-2; tentatively, D is TRBD1 (5 bases). This CDR3 has 14 residues. Germline loops: CDR1 LNHDA, CDR2 SQIVND (reference sequence). V shed 3 bases and J shed 4 bases, with 12 bases lying between them. CDR3 nucleotide sequence: TGTGCCAGTAGTATTCCAGGGTCCTCCTATGGCTACACCTTC. Translation gives CASSIPGSSYGYTF.

This clonotype was picked up a small number of times. The genes are TRBV11-2 and TRBJ2-3; 8 positions match TRBD2. Trimming took 5 bases from V and 13 from J; bases not matched to a gene: 17. From germline, CDR1 is SGHAT and CDR2 FQNNGV. This CDR3 is built from 15 residues. CDR3 nucleotide sequence: TGTGCCAGCAGCCTAGGGAGGGCTAGCGGGCCTGGAAAGTATTTT. Translated, it gives CASSLGRASGPGKYF.

The chain couples TRBV10-3 to TRBJ2-3; D not certain. Looked up from germline, CDR1 is ENHRY and CDR2 is SYGVKD. The V and J ends lost 10 bases and 6 bases respectively, with 14 bases between them. This CDR3 contains 12 residues. The CDR3: CANSPSSDTQYF. In DNA form, the CDR3 reads TGTGCCAATAGCCCTAGTTCTGATACGCAGTATTTT.

This clonotype was seen a handful of times. The rearrangement uses TRBV6-1 and TRBJ2-1, with D perhaps matching TRBD1 (6 bases). The CDR3 has 16 amino acids. Trimming shortened V by 1 base and J by 2 bases, and 12 bases separated the two germline ends. From germline, CDR1 is MNHNS and CDR2 SASEGT. CDR3 nucleotides: TGTGCCAGCAGTGAAGTGGGCAGGGGCCCCTACAATGAGCAGTTCTTC. This gives the protein CASSEVGRGPYNEQFF.

This clonotype was seen ten or more times. V gene TRBV28 combines with J gene TRBJ2-1; perhaps D is TRBD1 or TRBD2 (5 bases each). Germline CDR1 reads MDHEN; CDR2 reads SYDVKM. The V and J ends lost 2 bases and 6 bases respectively, with 11 bases between them. The CDR3 is 14 amino acids. CDR3 loop: CASSLTGTFNEQFF. CDR3 nucleotide sequence: TGTGCCAGCAGTTTAACCGGGACCTTCAATGAGCAGTTCTTC.

By frequency in the sample, this clonotype is medium-sized. The CDR3 sequence: CASSPQGRGIYNEQFF. In DNA, the CDR3 is TGTGCCAGCAGCCCCCAGGGGCGGGGAATTTACAATGAGCAGTTCTTC. The chain joins TRBV7-9 to TRBJ2-1, with D possibly being TRBD1 or TRBD2 (6 bases each). Deletions cut 5 bases from V and 4 bases from J, with 18 bases between. The germline V gene has CDR1 SEHNR and CDR2 FQNEAQ (reference sequence). The CDR3 loop spans 16 amino acids.

This rearrangement joins TRBV11-2 to TRBJ2-1, with a possible D match to TRBD2 (6 bases). From germline, CDR1 is SGHAT and CDR2 FQNNGV. This CDR3 has 15 residues. V shed 5 bases and J shed 4 bases, with 15 bases lying between them. CDR3 DNA sequence: TGTGCCAGCAGCCGCCCCGAGGAGGGTTACAATGAGCAGTTCTTC. Encoded protein: CASSRPEEGYNEQFF.